This is a list of T cell receptor beta chains from one sample in a study of molecular identifiers for immune sequencing clone quantification. One entry per CDR3 protein, called by TCRdb with MiXCR from the PCR reads. The table records about 89,000 distinct CDR3 sequences, 15% to 20% of them present only once. The material sequenced was naive CD8+ T cells from blood, with Jurkat cell RNA spiked in. These receptor sequences come from a human donor in good health. Some libraries in this study had Jurkat cell RNA spiked in. Both conserved end residues are part of each CDR3. A D gene is named only where the DNA matches it firmly. Size is omitted from some rows. Given values are once, few, many or a class for expanded clones.

TRBV11-2,-,TRBJ2-7,few,TGTGCCAGCAGATTTACCTCAGGCTCCTACGAGCAGTACTTC,CASRFTSGSYEQYF
TRBV29-1,-,TRBJ1-1,many,TGCAGCGTTGATGAGGGGAGGGACACTGAAGCTTTCTTT,CSVDEGRDTEAFF
TRBV5-6,-,TRBJ1-1,many,TGTGCCAGCAGCCCGCCAGGGGAGACTGAAGCTTTCTTT,CASSPPGETEAFF
TRBV4-1,-,TRBJ2-3,many,TGCGCCAGCAGCCAAGTCCCACCCTCCCCCACAGATACGCAGTATTTT,CASSQVPPSPTDTQYF
TRBV12-3/TRBV12-4,-,TRBJ2-7,many,TGTGCCAGCAGTCCGACAGCTTCCTACGAGCAGTACTTC,CASSPTASYEQYF
TRBV24-1,TRBD1,TRBJ2-3,many,TGTGCCACCAGCCCGGGACAGGGGGCTATAAGCACAGATACGCAGTATTTT,CATSPGQGAISTDTQYF
TRBV29-1,-,TRBJ2-7,many,TGCAGCGTTGACCTGGGCAACTACGAGCAGTACTTC,CSVDLGNYEQYF
TRBV30,TRBD2,TRBJ2-7,-,TGTGCCTGGGAGGGTAGCGGGAGGGGATACGAGCAGTACTTC,CAWEGSGRGYEQYF
TRBV6-1,-,TRBJ1-1,many,TGTGCCAGCAGTGAAATTGCAGGGACGGTGCGGAATTTCTTT,CASSEIAGTVRNFF
TRBV7-9,-,TRBJ2-1,-,TGTGCCTGCAGCTTAGTCTTATCGCACAATGAGCAGTTCTTC,CACSLVLSHNEQFF
TRBV6-5,TRBD2,TRBJ2-3,many,TGTGCCAGCAGTCCCCTACTAGCGGTTAGCACAGATACGCAGTATTTT,CASSPLLAVSTDTQYF
TRBV7-9,TRBD1,TRBJ2-5,-,TGTGCCAGCAGCTCACGGACAGGGCCCTCGGAGACCCAGTACTTC,CASSSRTGPSETQYF
TRBV14,-,TRBJ2-4,many,TGTGCCAGCAGCCAAGGGAGGGGCATGGGAAACATTCAGTACTTC,CASSQGRGMGNIQYF
TRBV19,-,TRBJ2-7,many,TGTGCCAGCCAAATGGCAGGGGACTTAGGGTACGAGCAGTACTTC,CASQMAGDLGYEQYF
TRBV12-3/TRBV12-4,-,TRBJ2-5,many,TGTGCCAGCAGCTCGATTACTAGGCAAGAGACCCAGTACTTC,CASSSITRQETQYF
TRBV18,TRBD1,TRBJ2-7,-,TGTGCCAGCTCGCCCCGGGACAGGGTTTATCACGAGCAGTACTTC,CASSPRDRVYHEQYF
TRBV4-1,TRBD1,TRBJ2-7,many,TGCGCCAGCAGCCAGGGGTGGACAGGGGGAAATTTAAACGAGCAGTACTTC,CASSQGWTGGNLNEQYF
TRBV11-2,-,TRBJ2-3,many,TGTGCCAGCAGCTTAGGCCCCGCCTCAACAGGGTTGGGCACAGATACGCAGTATTTT,CASSLGPASTGLGTDTQYF
TRBV6-2/TRBV6-3,-,TRBJ1-1,many,TGTGCCAGCAGCCTCTCTTTGGAGGGAATGAACACTGAAGCTTTCTTT,CASSLSLEGMNTEAFF
TRBV29-1,-,TRBJ2-3,many,TGCAGCGGCAAGAGAACTAGTAACACAGATACGCAGTATTTT,CSGKRTSNTDTQYF
TRBV28,-,TRBJ2-7,-,TGTGCCAGCAGTCCCGGGAGAAACGAGCAGTACTTC,CASSPGRNEQYF
TRBV12-3/TRBV12-4,TRBD1,TRBJ2-2,many,TGTGCCAGCAGTGGGGCCGGGACAGTCACGAACACCGGGGAGCTGTTTTTT,CASSGAGTVTNTGELFF
TRBV11-2,TRBD1,TRBJ2-3,many,TGTGCCAGCAGCTTAGAGTATCAGGGGGCCGACGCAGATACGCAGTATTTT,CASSLEYQGADADTQYF
TRBV6-6,-,TRBJ2-5,many,TGTGCCAGCACCAAAGGGCGGCAAGAGACCCAGTACTTC,CASTKGRQETQYF
TRBV2,-,TRBJ2-1,many,TGTGCCAGCAAGGGGGCGGGAGAGGGTCGTTATGAGCAGTTCTTC,CASKGAGEGRYEQFF